The source of this T cell receptor (beta chain) is a study of Ad26.COV2.S vaccination and SARS-CoV-2 variants. J was trimmed by 6 bases and V by 0 bases; bases with no gene match: 9. This CDR3 has 18 amino acids. Per germline, CDR1 SGHTA and CDR2 FQGNSA. Here immunoSEQ multiplex PCR was the method, and the copy in TCRdb shows in-frame clones only, minus some. This table holds over 400,000 clones, approximately 92% found once. The treatment was: roughly 18 received Ad26.COV2.S at low or high dose, single or two shots; 5 received placebo; per-sample allocation not given. Samples analyzed were those drawn on day 63 after the first vaccine or placebo injection.

This chain links TRBV7-2 with TRBJ2-2; 11 nucleotides line up with TRBD2. Specimen: peripheral blood, collected in a trial of Ad26.COV2.S vaccine versus placebo. The receptor comes from a person aged 18-60 years who received the Ad26.COV2.S COVID-19 vaccine or a placebo. CDR3 nucleotide sequence: TGTGCCAGCAGCTTAGCCCCTGGGATAGCGGGGGGGCCCGGGGAGCTGTTTTTT. It yields the protein CASSLAPGIAGGPGELFF. The full variable domain, with the rest looked up from reference TRBV7-2 and TRBJ2-2, is GAGVSQSPSNKVTEKGKDVELRCDPISGHTALYWYRQSLGQGLEFLIYFQGNSAPDKSGLPSDRFSAERTGGSVSTLTIQRTQQEDSAVYLCASSLAPGIAGGPGELFFGEGSRLTVL.